A single T cell receptor beta chain is shown here with its context. The table came from immunoSEQ multiplex PCR; TCRdb's copy has only in-frame clones and leaves some out. The sample includes over 50,000 clones, 92% of them seen just once. Germline V CDR1 and CDR2: MDHEN, SYDVKM. The CDR3 length is 15 residues. V shed 6 bases and J shed 1 base, with 13 bases lying between them. This sample stems from a study of OX40 agonist ivuxolimab in advanced cancers. Whole-study context: Patients were dosed with the agonistic anti-OX40 (CD134) antibody ivuxolimab.

The sequence derives from an adult with an advanced solid tumor such as melanoma, head and neck, liver or kidney cancer. Specimen: CD4+ or CD8+ T cells sorted from blood, collected in a trial of the OX40 agonist ivuxolimab. This chain uses TRBV28 with TRBJ1-5; a weak D match, TRBD1 (6 bases). CDR3 sequence reads: CASRHPQGSNQPQHF. CDR3 sequence (DNA): TGTGCCAGCAGACATCCTCAGGGGAGCAATCAGCCCCAGCATTTT.